Shown below are 20 T cell receptor beta chains from a single sample sequenced in a study of T cell repertoires in cytomegalovirus infection. TCRdb analysed the reads with MiXCR anew, one entry per CDR3 protein. The sample includes around 530,000 distinct CDR3 sequences, approximately 25% seen only once; the top ten take about 13%. Material: PBMCs. The receptors stem from a human donor in good health (CMV status not recorded). Some clones in this sample may be carry-over from other donors' samples.

This clonotype was seen more than once but under ten times. V and J are TRBV20-1 and TRBJ1-5, with D uncertain. Germline V gene data show CDR1 as DFQATT and CDR2 as SNEGSKA (reference sequence). The CDR3 covers 14 residues. V was clipped by 4 bases and J by 0 bases, with 10 bases between them. In DNA, the CDR3 is TGCAGTGCTAAACGGGGTTATAGCAATCAGCCCCAGCATTTT. Its translation: CSAKRGYSNQPQHF.

Only a few counts were recorded for this clonotype. The rearrangement links TRBV7-2 to TRBJ2-7; 14 positions agree with TRBD2. With V trimmed by 5 bases and J by 4 bases, 7 bases remained unmatched. Germline loops: CDR1 SGHTA, CDR2 FQGNSA. This CDR3 has 16 residues. The CDR3 DNA follows: TGTGCCAGCAGCCTCGGACTAGCGGGAGGACAATACGAGCAGTACGTC. The encoded protein is CASSLGLAGGQYEQYV.

This clonotype was recorded a few times. The V and J genes are TRBV4-1 and TRBJ2-1, with TRBD2 identical over 10 bases. Losses at the gene ends were 1 base for V and 4 bases for J; bases not matched to a gene: 7. Germline loops: CDR1 MGHRA, CDR2 YSYEKL. The CDR3 sequence is 17 residues long. CDR3 in amino acids: CASSQVLAGLVYNEQFF. CDR3 coding DNA: TGCGCCAGCAGCCAAGTACTAGCGGGATTGGTTTACAATGAGCAGTTCTTC.

V is TRBV24-1 and J is TRBJ1-5; D is perhaps TRBD1 (5 bases). The germline V gene encodes CDR1 KGHDR and CDR2 SFDVKD. V lost 0 bases and J 2 bases, leaving 7 bases between the germline ends. The length of the CDR3 is 15 residues. CDR3 in amino acids: CATSDLMGGNQPQHF. CDR3 coding DNA: TGTGCCACCAGTGATTTGATGGGGGGCAATCAGCCCCAGCATTTT.

The chain uses TRBV7-6 and TRBJ2-2; D may be TRBD1 (5 bases). Trimming cost V 1 base and J 4 bases, with 13 bases left between them. Germline V lookup: CDR1 SGHVS, CDR2 FNYEAQ. This CDR3 has 16 residues. The CDR3 bases are TGTGCCAGCAGCTTAGGTGTAGGGGTTGGCACCGGGGAGCTGTTTTTT. It codes for CASSLGVGVGTGELFF.

This clonotype has ten or more counts. V is TRBV7-2 and J is TRBJ1-1; D possibly corresponds to TRBD1 (6 bases). V was cut by 0 bases and J by 4 bases, with 12 bases left in between. Germline values: CDR1 SGHTA, CDR2 FQGNSA. The length of the CDR3 is 15 residues. CDR3 sequence (DNA): TGTGCCAGCAGCTTAGCACCGGGGGCAGGCACTGAAGCTTTCTTT. Protein sequence: CASSLAPGAGTEAFF.

This clonotype was seen at least ten times. V usage is TRBV20-1 and J usage is TRBJ1-5, with D hard to call. The CDR3 has 11 residues. From germline, CDR1 is DFQATT and CDR2 SNEGSKA (reference sequence). Deletions cut 3 bases from V and 9 bases from J, with 9 bases between. The CDR3 sequence is CSASSDGPQHF. The CDR3 DNA follows: TGCAGTGCTAGTTCCGATGGGCCCCAGCATTTT.

J is TRBJ1-2 and V is TRBV11-2; 8 bases match TRBD1. V lost 1 base and J lost 4; bases outside the gene matches: 5. This CDR3 contains 15 residues. Germline-derived CDR1 and CDR2 are SGHAT and FQNNGV. The CDR3, as DNA: TGTGCCAGCAGCTTAGGGACAGGGCTGGTCTATGGCTACACCTTC. Amino acids: CASSLGTGLVYGYTF.

The genes are TRBV15 and TRBJ2-1; 7 bases match TRBD1. This CDR3 comprises 14 residues. Trimming took 4 bases from V and 9 from J; bases not matched to a gene: 9. Germline V gene lookup returns CDR1 LNHNV and CDR2 YYDKDF (reference sequence). The CDR3: CATSIYRQGAEQFF. In nucleotides, the CDR3 is TGTGCCACCAGCATATACAGACAGGGCGCTGAGCAGTTCTTC.

About this clonotype itself: This sequence may be a read error, since a much larger clone differs from it by one base. The CDR3 coding sequence is TGTGCCTGCAGCCCCCAGTACGGGGATCGGGATGAGCAGTTCTTC. It yields the protein CACSPQYGDRDEQFF. The chain links TRBV7-2 to TRBJ2-1; D perhaps matches TRBD2 (5 bases). The length of the CDR3 is 15 residues. From germline, CDR1 is SGHTA and CDR2 FQGNSA. The variable domain in full, completed from reference TRBV7-2 and TRBJ2-1, reads GAGVSQSPSNKVTEKGKDVELRCDPISGHTALYWYRQSLGQGLEFLIYFQGNSAPDKSGLPSDRFSAERTGGSVSTLTIQRTQQEDSAVYLCACSPQYGDRDEQFFGPGTRLTVL.

The V call is TRBV6-1, the J call TRBJ2-7, with 13 bases fitting TRBD2. Trimming removed 7 bases from V and 7 bases from J; junction bases left unmatched: 16. The germline gives CDR1 MNHNS, CDR2 SASEGT. This CDR3 has 17 amino acids. CDR3 in amino acids: CASNPGLAGKGSLEQYF. In DNA, the CDR3 is TGTGCCAGCAATCCGGGACTAGCGGGAAAGGGGTCTTTGGAGCAGTACTTC.

This clonotype has more than one count but fewer than ten. The chain carries TRBV6-1 and TRBJ1-6, with D possibly matching TRBD1 (5 bases). From germline, CDR1 is MNHNS and CDR2 SASEGT. The CDR3 runs to 13 residues. With 3 bases removed from V and 9 bases from J, the gap between germline ends came to 9 bases. CDR3 DNA sequence: TGTGCCAGCAGTGACAGGGAGATTTCACCCCTCCACTTT. Protein product: CASSDREISPLHF.

The V gene is TRBV6-6, the J gene TRBJ2-7; D may be TRBD2 (7 bases). CDR3 size: 15 residues. Germline CDR1 and CDR2: MNHNY and SVGAGI (reference sequence). The V end was cut by 7 bases, the J end by 4 bases, with 20 bases between. DNA for the CDR3: TGTGCCAGCACCTCGGAAGGGGGAGGGAGGTACGAGCAGTACTTC. This encodes CASTSEGGGRYEQYF.

This clonotype was counted between two and nine times. The chain carries TRBV7-9 and TRBJ2-5, with 9 bases fitting TRBD1. V was pared by 1 base and J by 1 base, with 4 bases of the junction left unmatched. Germline CDR1 reads SEHNR; CDR2 reads FQNEAQ (reference sequence). This CDR3 has 16 residues. CDR3 in DNA: TGTGCCAGCAGCTTAGGGGGACAGGGCCCCCAAGAGACCCAGTACTTC. Translating gives CASSLGGQGPQETQYF. Drawing the rest from reference TRBV7-9 and TRBJ2-5, the complete variable domain is DTGVSQNPRHKITKRGQNVTFRCDPISEHNRLYWYRQTLGQGPEFLTYFQNEAQLEKSRLLSDRFSAERPKGSFSTLEIQRTEQGDSAMYLCASSLGGQGPQETQYFGPGTRLLVL.

The V call is TRBV5-1, the J call TRBJ2-7; 7 nucleotides line up with TRBD1. The germline CDR1 and CDR2 sequences are SGHRS and YFSETQ. V shed 4 bases and J 3 bases; nucleotides not matched to a gene: 7. CDR3 length: 14 residues. CDR3 amino acids: CASSPTGQHYEQYF. The DNA for the CDR3 is TGCGCCAGCAGCCCGACGGGACAGCACTACGAGCAGTACTTC.

The chain joins TRBV4-1 to TRBJ2-7; no clear D gene. Germline V lookup: CDR1 MGHRA, CDR2 YSYEKL. Trimming removed 1 base at V and 6 bases at J, with 13 bases between. CDR3 size: 14 residues. The CDR3 DNA is TGCGCCAGCAGCCAAGGCGAGCTGACTGCCGAGCAGTACTTC. Translated, it gives CASSQGELTAEQYF.

The CDR3 DNA sequence: TGTGCCTGGAGGGCTATGAGTCCACCCCTCCACTTT. Its protein is CAWRAMSPPLHF. The chain couples TRBV30 to TRBJ1-6; D ambiguous. V shed 3 bases and J shed 11 bases, with 11 bases lying between them. Germline V gives CDR1 GTSNPN, CDR2 SVGIG (reference sequence). CDR3 length: 12 amino acids.

The chain couples TRBV6-2 or TRBV6-3 to TRBJ2-1, with 8 bases that match TRBD2. The CDR3 loop spans 15 amino acids. Germline assignment: CDR1 MNHEY and CDR2 SVGEGT. V dropped 2 bases and J dropped 2; count of bases not matched to a gene: 2. Here the CDR3 reads CASSYSGRAYNEQFF. The CDR3 nucleotides read TGTGCCAGCAGTTACAGCGGGAGAGCCTACAATGAGCAGTTCTTC.

This clonotype was detected ten times or more. This CDR3 reads CASSGPGVYEQYV. CDR3 bases: TGTGCCAGCAGTGGGCCAGGGGTATACGAGCAGTACGTC. The chain employs TRBV25-1 and TRBJ2-7, with a tentative D call TRBD1 (6 bases). Germline CDR1 MGHDK, CDR2 SYGVNS. The CDR3 contains 13 residues. The V gene lost 4 bases and the J gene lost 4 bases, with 11 bases spanning the gap.

The chain recombines TRBV20-1 with TRBJ2-3, with 11 positions matching TRBD2. V trimming: 5 bases; J trimming: 2 bases; junction bases outside the gene matches: 6. The CDR3 consists of 15 residues. Germline assignment: CDR1 DFQATT and CDR2 SNEGSKA (reference sequence). Here the CDR3 DNA reads TGCAGTGCTCGATCTAGCGGGAGGAACACAGATACGCAGTATTTT. Protein: CSARSSGRNTDTQYF.